Below, one T cell receptor beta chain is given with its context. Antigen: not known. The sample is drawn from a study of cytomegalovirus exposure and HLA in healthy donors. Points from the study as a whole: What a later analysis reportedly showed was that an Asian-associated ancestry cluster had fewer N-insertions than the approximately 700-donor mean. The later analysis indicated that the majority of CMV-associated TCR beta chains appeared HLA-restricted. Prior analysis indicated that the majority of TCR beta V segments exhibited productivity approximately 90% or approximately 30% of the time.

In germline, CDR1 is MNHNY, CDR2 SVGAGI (reference sequence). The CDR3 consists of 15 residues. V gave up 2 bases and J gave up 2 bases, with 7 bases separating them. PCR amplification relied on 60 Vbeta primers (plus 13 Jbeta primers). Here immunoSEQ multiplex PCR was the method, and the copy in TCRdb shows in-frame clones only, minus some. The sample yields around 230,000 clones, roughly 85% seen once. The gene calls are TRBV6-6 and TRBJ1-6; D remains ambiguous. Sequencing input: PBMCs. The receptor was derived from a male donor in good health and CMV-seronegative. This CDR3 is CASSYGRTYNSPLHF. CDR3 bases: TGTGCCAGCAGTTACGGGAGGACCTATAATTCACCCCTCCACTTT.